This TCR beta chain was identified in a study of blood T cell repertoires in COVID-19. The assay was immunoSEQ multiplex PCR, and TCRdb's table has in-frame clones only and misses some. The table records fewer than 250,000 clones, 89% of them present only once. This CDR3 comprises 17 residues. With V trimmed by 5 bases and J by 0 bases, 8 bases remained unmatched. From germline, CDR1 is MNHEY and CDR2 SMNVEV (reference sequence). The source is a man aged 55 to 70 who had recovered from COVID-19. The specimen sequenced was peripheral blood. The chain has TRBV27 and TRBJ1-5, with TRBD1 matching 9 bases. DNA of the CDR3: TGTGCCAGCAGTAATCACAGGGGGCAATATAGCAATCAGCCCCAGCATTTT. This translates into CASSNHRGQYSNQPQHF.